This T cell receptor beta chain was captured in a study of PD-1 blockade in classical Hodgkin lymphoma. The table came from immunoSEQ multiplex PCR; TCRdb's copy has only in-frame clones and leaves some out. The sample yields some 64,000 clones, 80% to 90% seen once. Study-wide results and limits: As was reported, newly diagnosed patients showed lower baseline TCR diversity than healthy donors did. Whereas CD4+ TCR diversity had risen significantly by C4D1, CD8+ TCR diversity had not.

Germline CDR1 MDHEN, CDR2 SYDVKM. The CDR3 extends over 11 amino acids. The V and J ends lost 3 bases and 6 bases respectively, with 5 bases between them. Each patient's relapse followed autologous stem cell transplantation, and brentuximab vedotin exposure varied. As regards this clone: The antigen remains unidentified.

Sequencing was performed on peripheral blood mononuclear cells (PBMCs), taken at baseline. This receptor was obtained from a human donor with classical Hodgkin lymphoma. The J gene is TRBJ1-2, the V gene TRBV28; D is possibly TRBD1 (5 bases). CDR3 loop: CASSFRDGYTF. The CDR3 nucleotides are TGTGCCAGCAGTTTCAGGGATGGCTACACCTTC.